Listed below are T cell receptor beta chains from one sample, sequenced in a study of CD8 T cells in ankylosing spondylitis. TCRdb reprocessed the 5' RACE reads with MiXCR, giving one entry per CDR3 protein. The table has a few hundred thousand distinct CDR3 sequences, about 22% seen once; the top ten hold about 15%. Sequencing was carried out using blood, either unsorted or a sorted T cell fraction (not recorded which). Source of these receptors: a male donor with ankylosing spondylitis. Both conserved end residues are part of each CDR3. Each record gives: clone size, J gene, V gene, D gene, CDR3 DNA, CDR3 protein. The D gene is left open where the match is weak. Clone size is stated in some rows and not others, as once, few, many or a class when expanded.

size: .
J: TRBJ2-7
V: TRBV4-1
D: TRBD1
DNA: TGCGCCAGCAGCGACCGACAGGGACCCTACGAGCAGTACTTC
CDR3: CASSDRQGPYEQYF

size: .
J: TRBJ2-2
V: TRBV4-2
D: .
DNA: TGTGCCAGCAGCCAAGATTGGTCGACTAACACCGGGGAGCTGTTTTTT
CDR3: CASSQDWSTNTGELFF

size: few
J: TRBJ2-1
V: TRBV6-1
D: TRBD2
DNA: TGTGCCAGCCGCGTGGCGGGAGGTTACAATGAGCAGTTCTTC
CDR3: CASRVAGGYNEQFF

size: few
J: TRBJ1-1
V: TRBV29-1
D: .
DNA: TGCAGCGTTGATTGGGGACGGAACCCTGAAGCTTTCTTT
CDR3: CSVDWGRNPEAFF

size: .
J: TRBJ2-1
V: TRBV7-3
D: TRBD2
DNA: TGTGCCAGCAGCCCTTCCCGGACTAGCGGGATCTATGAGCAGTTCTTC
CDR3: CASSPSRTSGIYEQFF

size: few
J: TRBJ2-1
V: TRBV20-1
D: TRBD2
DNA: TGCAGTGCTAGTAGCCTGGGACAGCGGGGGGGCAATGAGCAGTTCTTC
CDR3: CSASSLGQRGGNEQFF

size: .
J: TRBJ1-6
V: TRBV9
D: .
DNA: TGTGCCAGCAGCGTAGATCCTGGGAACTCACCCCTCCACTTT
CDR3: CASSVDPGNSPLHF

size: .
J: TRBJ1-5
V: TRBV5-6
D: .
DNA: TGTGCCAGCAGCCGCGGACGGACTAGCAATCAGCCCCAGCATTTT
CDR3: CASSRGRTSNQPQHF

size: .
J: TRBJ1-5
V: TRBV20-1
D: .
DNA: TGCAGCGCCAAGATGGGACTTCAGGGGTTGGGACAGCCCCAGCATTTT
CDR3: CSAKMGLQGLGQPQHF

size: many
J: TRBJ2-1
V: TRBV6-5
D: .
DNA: TGTGCCAGCAGTTACGAGCCGACTAGTCAGCAGTTCTTC
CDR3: CASSYEPTSQQFF

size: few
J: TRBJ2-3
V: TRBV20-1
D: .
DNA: TGCAGTGCTAGTGGGGGGACTGGCCTGGCCGTAGATACGCAGTATTTT
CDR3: CSASGGTGLAVDTQYF

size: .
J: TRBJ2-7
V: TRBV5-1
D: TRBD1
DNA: TGCGCCAGCAGCCCGGGGACAGGTGCCTACGAGCAGTACTTC
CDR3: CASSPGTGAYEQYF